This T cell receptor beta chain was sequenced during a study of human T cells and chemical hapten exposure. This sample's time point: patch test 3, about 24 weeks after DPC sensitization. Treatment noted: therapeutic diphenylcyclopropenone sensitization with weekly scalp DPC. CDR3 length equals 11 residues. Looked up from germline, CDR1 is WSHSY and CDR2 is SAAADI. This clonotype has ten or more counts. A read error may produce the germline difference seen at one junction end. One entry per CDR3 protein, called by TCRdb with MiXCR from the RACE reads. This table has just over 70,000 distinct CDR3 sequences, 11% appearing once.

This TCR came from a woman aged 45-59 years with alopecia areata. Some clones in this sample may be carry-over from other donors' samples. V and J are TRBV10-2 and TRBJ1-5, with 7 bases identical to TRBD1. Sequencing used whole blood, obtained in connection with sensitization to the hapten diphenylcyclopropenone (DPC). In DNA, the CDR3 is TGCGCCAGCACCGAGGGGGCAGGGATGAATTTT. It codes for CASTEGAGMNF.